This TCR beta chain was sequenced for a study of T-cell memory formation after mild COVID-19. This CDR3 is built from 15 residues. Germline CDR1 SGHVS, CDR2 FQNEAQ. The V and J ends lost 4 bases and 5 bases respectively, with 16 bases between them. MiXCR, run by TCRdb on the 5' RACE reads, gives a single entry per CDR3 protein. The data show some 320,000 distinct CDR3 sequences, with 13% to 15% seen just once and 21% held by the top ten. Findings and caveats of the study: Memory sampled before infection contained some responding clones, suggesting cross-reactive memory joined. Day 15 to 85 contracting clones showed balanced CD4/CD8; later expanders leaned CD4+.

This clonotype turned up a few times. Its cognate antigen is unknown. The V call is TRBV7-8, the J call TRBJ2-3; D gene unclear. This sequence was found in a man in his late teens or twenties who had mild COVID-19 (a few samples of this study predate the infection). Cell type and time point are not known. Sequencing was performed on PBMCs or a T cell subset sorted from them (not recorded which). The CDR3 protein is CASSSERPGRDTQYF. The CDR3 nucleotides are TGTGCCAGCAGCTCAGAGCGTCCAGGCAGAGATACGCAGTATTTT.